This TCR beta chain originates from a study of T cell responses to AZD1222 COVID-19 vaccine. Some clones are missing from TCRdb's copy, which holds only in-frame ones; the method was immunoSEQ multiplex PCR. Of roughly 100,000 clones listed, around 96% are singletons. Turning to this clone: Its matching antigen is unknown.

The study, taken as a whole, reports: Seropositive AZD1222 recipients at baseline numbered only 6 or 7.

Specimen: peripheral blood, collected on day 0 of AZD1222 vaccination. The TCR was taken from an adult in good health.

CDR3 residues: CASSSGQGGRETQYF. For the CDR3, the DNA is TGTGCCAGCAGTAGCGGACAGGGAGGGCGAGAGACCCAGTACTTC. The J gene is TRBJ2-5, the V gene TRBV6-5; a weak D match, TRBD1 (8 bases). The CDR3 is 15 amino acids. Germline CDR1 is MNHEY and CDR2 is SVGAGI. V was pared by 5 bases and J by 4 bases, with 17 bases between.